The 29 T cell receptor beta chains below come from one sample, sequenced in a study of Ad26.COV2.S vaccination and SARS-CoV-2 variants. The sample's treatment: roughly 20 received Ad26.COV2.S at low or high dose, single or two shots; 5 received placebo; per-sample allocation not given. The study sampled participants on day 63 after the first vaccine or placebo injection. Profiling relied on immunoSEQ multiplex PCR, and the TCRdb table lists in-frame clones only, not all of them. In the table there are 440,000 or so clones, about nine tenths of which are singletons. The material was peripheral blood, obtained in a trial of Ad26.COV2.S vaccine versus placebo. These receptors were taken from a person aged 18-65 years who received the Ad26.COV2.S COVID-19 vaccine or a placebo.

This chain links TRBV5-6 with TRBJ2-7, with D perhaps TRBD1 (6 bases). Germline V gives CDR1 SGHDT, CDR2 YYEEEE. The CDR3 totals 13 residues. Trimming shortened V by 0 bases and J by 5 bases, and 9 bases separated the two germline ends. In nucleotides, the CDR3 is TGTGCCAGCAGCTTGGGACAGGCGAACGAGCAGTACTTC. Translation gives CASSLGQANEQYF.

The V call is TRBV10-1, the J call TRBJ1-1; 7 nucleotides line up with TRBD1. The germline CDR1 and CDR2 sequences are WNHNN and SYGVQD (reference sequence). The CDR3 consists of 18 residues. V dropped 4 bases and J dropped 1; count of bases not matched to a gene: 15. CDR3 sequence reads: CASSGRGDSSIGNTEAFF. The DNA for the CDR3 is TGCGCCAGCAGTGGGCGTGGGGACAGCTCAATCGGGAACACTGAAGCTTTCTTT.

The chain is built from TRBV6-2 or TRBV6-3 and TRBJ2-3; D might be TRBD2 (6 bases). The CDR3 has 14 amino acids. The germline gives CDR1 MNHEY, CDR2 SVGEGT. V was trimmed by 0 bases and J by 6 bases, leaving 10 bases between them. CDR3 in DNA: TGTGCCAGCAGTTACTCCGGGAGTTCGGATACGCAGTATTTT. Its protein is CASSYSGSSDTQYF.

This chain links TRBV3-1 (or the pseudogene TRBV3-2) with TRBJ2-1; 7 nucleotides match TRBD2. The CDR3 is 16 residues long. CDR1 LGHDT and CDR2 YNNKEL come from the germline V gene (reference sequence). Trimming removed 6 bases from V and 4 bases from J; junction bases left unmatched: 12. The CDR3 region is CASSPRLGEGYNEQFF. In DNA, the CDR3 is TGTGCCAGCAGTCCTCGACTAGGGGAGGGGTACAATGAGCAGTTCTTC.

The rearrangement links TRBV7-3 to TRBJ2-5, with 7 bases identical to TRBD2. Germline V gene data show CDR1 as SGHTA and CDR2 as FQGTGA. The CDR3 totals 15 residues. V lost 5 bases to trimming and J lost 5 bases; unmatched junction nucleotides: 11. The CDR3 DNA reads TGTGCCAGCAGCCCCCCCGAAGCGGGAAGGGAGACCCAGTACTTC. Encoded protein: CASSPPEAGRETQYF.

This sequence joins TRBV19 and TRBJ2-3, with D perhaps matching TRBD1 (6 bases). The CDR3 runs to 14 residues. Germline CDR1 LNHDA, CDR2 SQIVND (reference sequence). The V end lost 5 bases, the J end lost 2 bases, and 11 bases lay between the germline ends. CDR3 loop: CASSPGTHTDTQYF. CDR3 nucleotide sequence: TGTGCCAGTAGTCCCGGGACACACACAGATACGCAGTATTTT.

The CDR3 reads CASSFDSQSYNEQFF. CDR3 in DNA: TGTGCCAGCAGCTTCGACAGCCAATCCTACAATGAGCAGTTCTTC. The chain combines TRBV5-4 with TRBJ2-1, with D possibly matching TRBD1 (5 bases). V was clipped by 2 bases and J by 1 base, with 10 bases between them. The CDR3 runs 15 residues. The germline V gene has CDR1 SGHNT and CDR2 YYREEE (reference sequence). The full variable domain, rest sourced from reference TRBV5-4 and TRBJ2-1, is ETGVTQSPTHLIKTRGQQVTLRCSSQSGHNTVSWYQQALGQGPQFIFQYYREEENGRGNFPPRFSGLQFPNYSSELNVNALELDDSALYLCASSFDSQSYNEQFFGPGTRLTVL.

The chain joins TRBV9 to TRBJ2-1, with 10 bases lining up with TRBD2. From germline, CDR1 is SGDLS and CDR2 YYNGEE. CDR3 length: 17 residues. The V gene end was trimmed by 4 bases and the J gene end by 2 bases; junction bases not matched to a gene: 9. The chain's CDR3 is CASSLRSTSGPYNEQFF. CDR3 bases: TGTGCCAGCAGCCTACGATCGACTAGCGGGCCCTACAATGAGCAGTTCTTC.

The chain combines TRBV5-1 with TRBJ2-5; TRBD2 aligns across 10 bases. The trim removed 4 bases at V and 2 bases at J, leaving 5 bases unmatched. This CDR3 is built from 15 residues. CDR1 and CDR2 from the germline V gene are SGHRS and YFSETQ. The CDR3 loop is CASSVSGGGQETQYF. DNA of the CDR3: TGCGCCAGCAGCGTGAGCGGGGGGGGTCAAGAGACCCAGTACTTC.

Points on this clone: Other DNA sequences from this sample encode an identical CDR3 as well. The CDR3 loop reads CAISDSSYEQYF. The CDR3 nucleotides read TGTGCCATCAGTGACTCTTCCTACGAGCAGTACTTC. The gene calls are TRBV10-3 and TRBJ2-7, with D unresolved. Germline CDR1 reads ENHRY; CDR2 reads SYGVKD. The CDR3 sequence is 12 residues long. V lost 3 bases to trimming and J lost 1 base, with 4 bases between them.

This chain links TRBV19 with TRBJ2-7; 7 bases fit TRBD2. The V gene end was trimmed by 3 bases and the J gene end by 3 bases; junction bases not matched to a gene: 11. Germline lookup yields CDR1 LNHDA and CDR2 SQIVND (reference sequence). The CDR3 spans 16 residues. In nucleotides, the CDR3 is TGTGCCAGTAGTATCTATGGTTTAGGCGGGAGCTACGAGCAGTACTTC. Translation gives CASSIYGLGGSYEQYF.

This chain connects TRBV3-1 (or the pseudogene TRBV3-2) to TRBJ2-3, with 8 bases identical to TRBD1. The CDR3 extends over 17 amino acids. The V segment lost 4 bases and the J segment 4 bases; nucleotides outside the gene matches: 13. The germline V gene encodes CDR1 LGHDT and CDR2 YNNKEL (reference sequence). As DNA, the CDR3 is TGTGCCAGCAGCCCGCCGGACAGGGCTAATTCAGCAGATACGCAGTATTTT. Protein: CASSPPDRANSADTQYF.

The J gene is TRBJ2-2, the V gene TRBV29-1, with TRBD2 matching 9 bases. The CDR3 spans 14 residues. Germline V lookup: CDR1 SQVTM, CDR2 ANQGSEA. V was pared by 8 bases and J by 4 bases, with 8 bases of the junction left unmatched. CDR3 protein: CSFLAGSGTGELFF. CDR3 DNA: TGCAGCTTCCTAGCGGGGTCGGGCACCGGGGAGCTGTTTTTT.

The chain carries TRBV7-2 and TRBJ1-1; 7 nucleotides align to TRBD1. CDR1 is SGHTA, CDR2 FQGNSA, per germline. The length of the CDR3 is 14 residues. V lost 7 bases, J lost 4 bases, and 9 bases stayed unmatched. CDR3 in amino acids: CASTPLHRGTEAFF. The DNA of the CDR3 is TGTGCCAGCACCCCACTCCACAGGGGCACTGAAGCTTTCTTT.

This rearrangement joins TRBV5-1 to TRBJ2-7, with D possibly TRBD1 on 6 matching bases. V lost 4 bases, J lost 2 bases, and 10 bases lay in between. Germline CDR1 is SGHRS and CDR2 is YFSETQ. The CDR3 length is 13 residues. CDR3 in DNA: TGCGCCAGCAGCCCCGGACAGCCCTACGAGCAGTACTTC. Translating gives CASSPGQPYEQYF. Based on the CDR3 plus reference TRBV5-1 and TRBJ2-7, the full variable domain is KAGVTQTPRYLIKTRGQQVTLSCSPISGHRSVSWYQQTPGQGLQFLFEYFSETQRNKGNFPGRFSGRQFSNSRSEMNVSTLELGDSALYLCASSPGQPYEQYFGPGTRLTVT.

This clone was counted a single time. V is TRBV30 and J is TRBJ1-6, with D unclear. The germline gives CDR1 GTSNPN, CDR2 SVGIG (reference sequence). V lost 2 bases, J lost 4 bases, and 6 bases lay in between. This CDR3 region has 13 residues. This CDR3 is CAWSPQYNSPLHF. The CDR3, as DNA: TGTGCCTGGAGTCCTCAGTATAATTCACCCCTCCACTTT.

J is TRBJ2-7 and V is TRBV29-1; 7 bases are a match to TRBD2. With V trimmed by 3 bases and J by 4 bases, 6 bases remained unmatched. The CDR3 runs 13 residues. Germline CDR1 SQVTM, CDR2 ANQGSEA. CDR3 protein: CSVEEWGGYEQYF. CDR3 sequence (DNA): TGCAGCGTTGAGGAGTGGGGGGGGTACGAGCAGTACTTC.

This clone has just a few counts. V usage is TRBV3-1 (or the pseudogene TRBV3-2) and J usage is TRBJ2-7, with D maybe TRBD1 (5 bases). From germline, CDR1 is LGHDT and CDR2 YNNKEL (reference sequence). V was pared by 4 bases and J by 6 bases, with 13 bases between. The CDR3 totals 13 residues. The DNA of the CDR3 is TGTGCCAGCAGCCTAATAACTCAGGGCGAGCAGTACTTC. Its translation is CASSLITQGEQYF.

Details on this clone: The junction departs from the called germline gene at one end, perhaps through a read error. The rearrangement uses TRBV14 and TRBJ2-7, with D hard to call. This CDR3 region has 13 residues. Germline CDR1 is SGHDN and CDR2 is FVKESK. The CDR3 DNA reads TGTGCCAGCAGCCAAGGTAGCCTGCCCAACGCGCGCTTC. The encoded protein is CASSQGSLPNARF.

The chain links TRBV9 to TRBJ2-1; D possibly matches TRBD1 or TRBD2 (5 bases each). Germline CDR1 and CDR2: SGDLS and YYNGEE. The V and J ends lost 4 bases and 6 bases respectively, with 20 bases between them. The CDR3 is made up of 16 amino acids. The CDR3 is CASSLGGSLRSNEQFF. The CDR3 bases are TGTGCCAGCAGCCTTGGGGGTAGTTTGCGATCCAATGAGCAGTTCTTC.

CDR3 bases: TGTGCCAGCAGCGTTGACATTTTTCGTCGGTTCTTC. It yields the protein CASSVDIFRRFF. The chain uses TRBV6-2 or TRBV6-3 and TRBJ2-1; D unclear. The germline V gene has CDR1 MNHEY and CDR2 SVGEGT. CDR3 length equals 12 residues. Trimming stripped 6 bases from V and 15 bases from J, with 18 bases between.

The chain couples TRBV27 to TRBJ2-7; 7 nucleotides match TRBD1. This CDR3 spans 16 amino acids. V lost 5 bases, J lost 3 bases, and 13 bases stayed unmatched. Germline V gene sequence: CDR1 MNHEY, CDR2 SMNVEV (reference sequence). This chain's CDR3 is CASSPGWGQNYYEQYF. The CDR3 region has the DNA TGTGCCAGCAGTCCGGGATGGGGACAGAACTACTACGAGCAGTACTTC.

This clone was detected once. The V and J genes are TRBV15 and TRBJ2-3, with D maybe TRBD2 (6 bases). Germline loops: CDR1 LNHNV, CDR2 YYDKDF (reference sequence). There are 19 residues in the CDR3. The V and J ends lost 0 bases and 3 bases respectively, with 22 bases between them. Written as DNA, the CDR3 is TGTGCCACCAGCAGAGATCCGCCCGCTCAGGGACTTCAAACAGATACGCAGTATTTT. This translates into CATSRDPPAQGLQTDTQYF.

The chain joins TRBV7-3 to TRBJ2-6; D is perhaps TRBD1 or TRBD2 (6 bases each). Germline V CDR1 and CDR2: SGHTA, FQGTGA. V lost 1 base and J lost 0, with 13 bases in between. The CDR3 consists of 18 residues. The CDR3 reads CASSLKGVGSSGANVLTF. Here the CDR3 DNA reads TGTGCCAGCAGCTTAAAGGGGGTCGGGAGCTCTGGGGCCAACGTCCTGACTTTC. Based on the CDR3 plus reference TRBV7-3 and TRBJ2-6, the full variable domain is GAGVSQTPSNKVTEKGKYVELRCDPISGHTALYWYRQSLGQGPEFLIYFQGTGAADDSGLPNDRFFAVRPEGSVSTLKIQRTERGDSAVYLCASSLKGVGSSGANVLTFGAGSRLTVL.

CDR3 coding DNA: TGTGCCACAGCCGGGAGGCTCTACGAGCAGTACTTC. It specifies CATAGRLYEQYF. The chain is built from TRBV6-5 and TRBJ2-7, with 7 positions matching TRBD2. CDR3 length: 12 amino acids. Germline V lookup: CDR1 MNHEY, CDR2 SVGAGI. The V gene end was trimmed by 10 bases and the J gene end by 3 bases; junction bases not matched to a gene: 6.

V gene TRBV27 combines with J gene TRBJ2-4, with TRBD1 identical over 10 bases. Germline assignment: CDR1 MNHEY and CDR2 SMNVEV (reference sequence). The J segment lost 0 bases and the V segment lost 5 bases, leaving 7 bases of the junction unmatched. This CDR3 region has 17 residues. The CDR3 sequence: CASSPRGQGRAKNIQYF. The CDR3, as DNA: TGTGCCAGCAGTCCCAGGGGACAGGGGAGAGCCAAAAACATTCAGTACTTC.

This clone was recorded only once. The chain joins TRBV28 to TRBJ2-7, with 11 bases lining up with TRBD2. Looked up from germline, CDR1 is MDHEN and CDR2 is SYDVKM. CDR3 length: 15 residues. V trimming: 6 bases; J trimming: 1 base; junction bases outside the gene matches: 5. CDR3 protein: CASSQTSGVSYEQYF. The CDR3 DNA follows: TGTGCCAGCAGCCAGACTAGCGGGGTATCCTACGAGCAGTACTTC.

This chain joins TRBV27 and TRBJ2-7; D is possibly TRBD2 (6 bases). The CDR3 runs 13 residues. CDR1 and CDR2 (germline): MNHEY, SMNVEV (reference sequence). The V end was cut by 6 bases, the J end by 3 bases, with 12 bases between. CDR3 sequence (DNA): TGTGCCAGCAGCGCCGGGAGCTACTACGAGCAGTACTTC. Translating gives CASSAGSYYEQYF.

The rearrangement links TRBV7-9 to TRBJ2-2; TRBD2 aligns across 15 bases. The germline CDR1 and CDR2 sequences are SEHNR and FQNEAQ (reference sequence). There are 18 residues in the CDR3. The V segment lost 5 bases and the J segment 5 bases; nucleotides outside the gene matches: 9. CDR3 in amino acids: CASSRTVGLAGGTGELFF. The DNA for the CDR3 is TGTGCCAGCAGCCGAACCGTGGGACTAGCGGGAGGTACCGGGGAGCTGTTTTTT.